This paragraph reports one T cell receptor (beta chain). The CDR3 consists of 14 residues. Trimming at V came to 10 bases and at J to 6 bases, leaving 13 bases not matched to a gene. The V gene's germline CDR1 is MDHEN and CDR2 SYDVKM. The data originate from a study of shared clonotypes between healthy human individuals. The wider study: A donor's plate count was three for CD4 naive and three for CD4 memory; CD8 naive had two and CD8 memory one.

Profiled with immunoSEQ multiplex PCR; TCRdb holds only in-frame clones, not every one. This table has roughly 530,000 clones, almost 97% appearing once. The sample consisted of naive CD4+ T cells sorted from blood. Subset specified: CD45RA+ positively selected. The rearrangement uses TRBV28 and TRBJ2-7; the match to TRBD1 covers 9 bases. This receptor was obtained from a woman in her thirties in good health. CDR3 coding DNA: TGTGCCACCCACTCCGGGACAGGGTTTCGCGAGCAGTACTTC. It yields the protein CATHSGTGFREQYF.